The T cell receptor beta chain under discussion was sequenced for a study of cytomegalovirus exposure and HLA in healthy donors. Vbeta (60) and Jbeta (13) primers were used in the PCR. Using immunoSEQ multiplex PCR, the repertoire was profiled, and TCRdb retains in-frame clones only, with some absent. Counted here are 150,000 or so clones, approximately 70% occurring once; the ten biggest clones make up about 4.5%. Trimming stripped 1 base from V and 0 bases from J, with 13 bases between. CDR3 length equals 17 residues. CDR1 is LGHNA and CDR2 is YNFKEQ in the germline V gene. The TCR comes from a man younger than 35 in good health and CMV-seropositive. Sequencing was performed on PBMCs. This chain joins TRBV4-2 and TRBJ2-1; the D gene is possibly TRBD2 (6 bases). CDR3 coding DNA: TGTGCCAGCAGCCAAGTCGGCGGGGCAAGCTCCTACAATGAGCAGTTCTTC. Amino acids: CASSQVGGASSYNEQFF.